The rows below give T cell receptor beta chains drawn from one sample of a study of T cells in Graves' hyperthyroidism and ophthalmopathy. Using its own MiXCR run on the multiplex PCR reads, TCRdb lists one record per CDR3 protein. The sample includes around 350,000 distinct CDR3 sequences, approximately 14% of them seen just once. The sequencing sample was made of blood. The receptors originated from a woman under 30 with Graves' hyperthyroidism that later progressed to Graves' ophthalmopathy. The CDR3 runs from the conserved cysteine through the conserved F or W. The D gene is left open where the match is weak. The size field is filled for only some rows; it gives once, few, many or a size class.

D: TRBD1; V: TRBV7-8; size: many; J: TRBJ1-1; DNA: TGTGCCAGCAGAGGGAGCAGGGGGCGCAAAACTGAAGCTTTCTTT; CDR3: CASRGSRGRKTEAFF
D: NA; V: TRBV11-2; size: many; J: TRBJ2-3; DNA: TGTGCCAGCAGCTTAAGGGGTGTGGCTAGCACAGATACGCAGTATTTT; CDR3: CASSLRGVASTDTQYF
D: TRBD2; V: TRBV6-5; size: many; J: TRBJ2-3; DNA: TGTGCCAGCAGTTACTCGAGGGGTCTTAGCGGGAGCGGACCAGATACGCAGTATTTT; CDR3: CASSYSRGLSGSGPDTQYF
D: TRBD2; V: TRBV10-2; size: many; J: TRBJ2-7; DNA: TGCGCCAGTAAGCCGGGGGAGGGAACCTACGAGCAGTACTTC; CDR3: CASKPGEGTYEQYF
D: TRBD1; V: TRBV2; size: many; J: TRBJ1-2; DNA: TGTGCCAGCAGTGAAAGAGGGAGACAGGGTGTCGATGGCTACACCTTC; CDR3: CASSERGRQGVDGYTF
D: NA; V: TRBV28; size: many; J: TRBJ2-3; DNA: TGTGCCAGCAGTTTATTTCTCGGCACAGATACGCAGTATTTT; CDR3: CASSLFLGTDTQYF
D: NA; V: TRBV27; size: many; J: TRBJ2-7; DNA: TGTGCCAGCAGTTTCGGGATCCAGGGTTACGAGCAGTACTTC; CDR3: CASSFGIQGYEQYF
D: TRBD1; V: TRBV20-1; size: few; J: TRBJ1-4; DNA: TGCAGTGCTAGCGGGGGGACAGGGGCCTTTAATGAAAAACTGTTTTTT; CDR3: CSASGGTGAFNEKLFF
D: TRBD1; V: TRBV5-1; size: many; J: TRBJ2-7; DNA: TGCGCCAGCAGCTCTGGGACAGCCTACGAGCAGTACTTC; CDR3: CASSSGTAYEQYF
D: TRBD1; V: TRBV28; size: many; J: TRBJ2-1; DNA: TGTGCCAGCAGAGGCACCGGGACAGGGGGCGATGAGCAGTTCTTC; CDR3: CASRGTGTGGDEQFF
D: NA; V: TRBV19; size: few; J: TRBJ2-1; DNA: TGTGCCAGTAGACCCGCCTCTAGATATGAGCAGTTCTTC; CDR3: CASRPASRYEQFF
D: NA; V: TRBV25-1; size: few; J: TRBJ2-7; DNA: TGTGCCAGCAGTTCTAGCTGGGCCAGCTCCTACGAGCAGTACTTC; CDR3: CASSSSWASSYEQYF
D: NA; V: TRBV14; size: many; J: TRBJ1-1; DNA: TGTGCCAGCAGCCAAGTTTCCAGGGAGTCAGCTTTCTTT; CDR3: CASSQVSRESAFF
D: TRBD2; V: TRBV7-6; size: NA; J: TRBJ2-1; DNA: TGTGCCAGCAGCTACCGACTAGCGGAATACAATGAGCAGTTCTTC; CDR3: CASSYRLAEYNEQFF
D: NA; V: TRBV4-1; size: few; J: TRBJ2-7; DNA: TGCGCCAGCAGCCCAAGTGTGGGCGGAGCCTACGAGCAGTACTTC; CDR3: CASSPSVGGAYEQYF
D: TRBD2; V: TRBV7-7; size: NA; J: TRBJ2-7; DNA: TGTGCTAGCAGCCCCGGGGGGAAACGCTCCTACGAGCAGTACTTC; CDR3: CASSPGGKRSYEQYF
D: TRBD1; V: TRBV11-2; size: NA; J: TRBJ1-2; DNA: TGTGCCAGCAGCCCGGACAGGCCGGGCTATGGCTACACCTTC; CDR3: CASSPDRPGYGYTF